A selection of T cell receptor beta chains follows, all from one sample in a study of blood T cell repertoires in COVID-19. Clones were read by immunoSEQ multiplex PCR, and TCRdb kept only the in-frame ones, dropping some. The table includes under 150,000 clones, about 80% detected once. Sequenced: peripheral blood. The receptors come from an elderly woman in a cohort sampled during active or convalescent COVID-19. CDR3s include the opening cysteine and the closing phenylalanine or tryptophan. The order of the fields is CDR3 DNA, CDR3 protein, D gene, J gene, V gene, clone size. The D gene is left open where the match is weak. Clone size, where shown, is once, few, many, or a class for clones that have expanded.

cdr3_nt: TGTGCCAGCAGCCCGGGACTAGCGGGGGCCGTGAACACCGGGGAGCTGTTTTTT
cdr3_aa: CASSPGLAGAVNTGELFF
d_call: TRBD2
j_call: TRBJ2-2
v_call: TRBV3-1/TRBV3-2
clone_size: NA

cdr3_nt: TGCAGCGTTGCGCGGTCAACTAATGAAAAACTGTTTTTT
cdr3_aa: CSVARSTNEKLFF
d_call: NA
j_call: TRBJ1-4
v_call: TRBV29-1
clone_size: NA

cdr3_nt: TGTGCCAGCAGCATGGGACTAGCGGGCCGCACAGATACGCAGTATTTT
cdr3_aa: CASSMGLAGRTDTQYF
d_call: TRBD2
j_call: TRBJ2-3
v_call: TRBV7-3
clone_size: once

cdr3_nt: TGTGCCAGCAGCGCAGCTACAGGCAACACTGAAGCTTTCTTT
cdr3_aa: CASSAATGNTEAFF
d_call: NA
j_call: TRBJ1-1
v_call: TRBV7-2
clone_size: NA

cdr3_nt: TGTGCCAGCAGCTTAGCGGGGGCCAACAATGAGCAGTTCTTC
cdr3_aa: CASSLAGANNEQFF
d_call: NA
j_call: TRBJ2-1
v_call: TRBV7-2
clone_size: NA

cdr3_nt: TGTGCCAGCAGCCGTAATAGGGGAAATGAGCAGTTCTTC
cdr3_aa: CASSRNRGNEQFF
d_call: NA
j_call: TRBJ2-1
v_call: TRBV7-8
clone_size: NA

cdr3_nt: TGTGCCACCAGCAGATACAGGGGGCTGGACGGGGAGCTGTTTTTT
cdr3_aa: CATSRYRGLDGELFF
d_call: TRBD1
j_call: TRBJ2-2
v_call: TRBV15
clone_size: NA

cdr3_nt: TGTGCCAGCAGTGAATTTGCTTCGGGACACCCTAACACTGAAGCTTTCTTT
cdr3_aa: CASSEFASGHPNTEAFF
d_call: NA
j_call: TRBJ1-1
v_call: TRBV6-1
clone_size: NA

cdr3_nt: TGTGCCAGTAGTATACAGGGTAGGTCCTACGAGCAGTACTTC
cdr3_aa: CASSIQGRSYEQYF
d_call: NA
j_call: TRBJ2-7
v_call: TRBV19
clone_size: once

cdr3_nt: TGTGCCAGCAGCTGGGGAGCGGCGGGGGGGCAGTATTTT
cdr3_aa: CASSWGAAGGQYF
d_call: TRBD2
j_call: TRBJ2-3
v_call: TRBV5-4
clone_size: NA

cdr3_nt: TGTGCCAGTAGTATAGGGCGGGGGGGACTTCGCACAGATACGCAGTATTTT
cdr3_aa: CASSIGRGGLRTDTQYF
d_call: TRBD2
j_call: TRBJ2-3
v_call: TRBV19
clone_size: NA

cdr3_nt: TGTGCCAGCAGCTTAGGCTTGCTAGCGGGGGGTTGGGGGCAAGAGACCCAGTACTTC
cdr3_aa: CASSLGLLAGGWGQETQYF
d_call: TRBD2
j_call: TRBJ2-5
v_call: TRBV7-2
clone_size: NA

cdr3_nt: TGTGCCAGCCGGGACGCCGGAATGGGTAGCGGGCTCTCTGGAAACACCATATATTTT
cdr3_aa: CASRDAGMGSGLSGNTIYF
d_call: NA
j_call: TRBJ1-3
v_call: TRBV2
clone_size: NA

cdr3_nt: TGCGCCAGCAGCTGGGGCGGGGTCGGTTACAATGAGCAGTTCTTC
cdr3_aa: CASSWGGVGYNEQFF
d_call: NA
j_call: TRBJ2-1
v_call: TRBV5-1
clone_size: NA

cdr3_nt: TGTGCCACCAGTGATCCCCCCGGGATTGAAGCTTTCTTT
cdr3_aa: CATSDPPGIEAFF
d_call: NA
j_call: TRBJ1-1
v_call: TRBV24-1
clone_size: NA

cdr3_nt: TGTGCCAGCAGTAGGGGGCTAATGAGCTCCTACAATGAGCAGTTCTTC
cdr3_aa: CASSRGLMSSYNEQFF
d_call: TRBD1
j_call: TRBJ2-1
v_call: TRBV28
clone_size: NA

cdr3_nt: TGCGCCAGCTCAGGAATAACCTACGAGCAGTACTTC
cdr3_aa: CASSGITYEQYF
d_call: NA
j_call: TRBJ2-7
v_call: TRBV5-1
clone_size: NA

cdr3_nt: TGTGCCAGCAGCGTAGGTACCAGCGGGGGGGCCATTGACGCGGAGACCCAGTACTTC
cdr3_aa: CASSVGTSGGAIDAETQYF
d_call: TRBD2
j_call: TRBJ2-5
v_call: TRBV9
clone_size: NA

cdr3_nt: TGTGCCAGCAGCCACCGGGGGGTGCCTGGAGAAACCCAGTACTTC
cdr3_aa: CASSHRGVPGETQYF
d_call: TRBD2
j_call: TRBJ2-5
v_call: TRBV7-3
clone_size: once

cdr3_nt: TGTGCCAGCAGCCAAGATTTCCGGACTAATGAAAAACTGTTTTTT
cdr3_aa: CASSQDFRTNEKLFF
d_call: NA
j_call: TRBJ1-4
v_call: TRBV3-1/TRBV3-2
clone_size: NA

cdr3_nt: TGTGCCAGCAGTTACAGGGGGAGTACTGGGGCCAACGTCCTGACTTTC
cdr3_aa: CASSYRGSTGANVLTF
d_call: TRBD1
j_call: TRBJ2-6
v_call: TRBV5-5
clone_size: few

cdr3_nt: TGTGCCAGCAGTTACTCGAATGCGGGTCAAGAGACCCAGTACTTC
cdr3_aa: CASSYSNAGQETQYF
d_call: NA
j_call: TRBJ2-5
v_call: TRBV6-5
clone_size: once

cdr3_nt: TGTGCCAGCGTGGGACTAAGAGGACAAGGTGAGCAGTTCTTC
cdr3_aa: CASVGLRGQGEQFF
d_call: TRBD2
j_call: TRBJ2-1
v_call: TRBV2
clone_size: NA

cdr3_nt: TGTGCCATCAGTGACACAGGGATCTATGGCTACACCTTC
cdr3_aa: CAISDTGIYGYTF
d_call: NA
j_call: TRBJ1-2
v_call: TRBV10-3
clone_size: NA

cdr3_nt: TGTGCCAGCAGACCTCTCGGGGGGGTCTCTCCTGAGCAGTTCTTC
cdr3_aa: CASRPLGGVSPEQFF
d_call: TRBD2
j_call: TRBJ2-1
v_call: TRBV6-2/TRBV6-3
clone_size: once

cdr3_nt: TGTGCCAGTACCCTGAGGGGGACGAACTCTGGAAACACCATATATTTT
cdr3_aa: CASTLRGTNSGNTIYF
d_call: NA
j_call: TRBJ1-3
v_call: TRBV19
clone_size: NA

cdr3_nt: TGTGCCAGCAGCTTGAGGCAGGGGGCCATCCCTAACTATGGCTACACCTTC
cdr3_aa: CASSLRQGAIPNYGYTF
d_call: TRBD1
j_call: TRBJ1-2
v_call: TRBV5-6
clone_size: NA

cdr3_nt: TGTGCCAGCAGCACCGGACGGCAGGGGGTTAATGAAAAACTGTTTTTT
cdr3_aa: CASSTGRQGVNEKLFF
d_call: TRBD1
j_call: TRBJ1-4
v_call: TRBV5-4
clone_size: NA

cdr3_nt: TGTGCCAGCAACCGGGACAGGGTTTCGCCTAATGAAAAACTGTTTTTT
cdr3_aa: CASNRDRVSPNEKLFF
d_call: TRBD1
j_call: TRBJ1-4
v_call: TRBV6-6
clone_size: NA

cdr3_nt: TGCGCCAGCAAGCGGGGGAGCACAGATACGCAGTATTTT
cdr3_aa: CASKRGSTDTQYF
d_call: TRBD2
j_call: TRBJ2-3
v_call: TRBV5-1
clone_size: NA

cdr3_nt: TGCGCCAGCAGCCCTAGTCGAGAAACAGGGTCCCTCCACTTT
cdr3_aa: CASSPSRETGSLHF
d_call: NA
j_call: TRBJ1-6
v_call: TRBV4-3
clone_size: NA

cdr3_nt: TGTGCCAGCAGTGAAGCGTTTCAAAGCGGCTATGGCTACACCTTC
cdr3_aa: CASSEAFQSGYGYTF
d_call: NA
j_call: TRBJ1-2
v_call: TRBV6-1
clone_size: NA

cdr3_nt: TGTGCCAGCAGTTACTCGAGAAGGGGAGGGAATTCACCCCTCCACTTT
cdr3_aa: CASSYSRRGGNSPLHF
d_call: NA
j_call: TRBJ1-6
v_call: TRBV6-5
clone_size: NA

cdr3_nt: TGTGCCAGCAGTTTCCCTAGGTGGGGGGGTCGGGAGACCCAGTACTTC
cdr3_aa: CASSFPRWGGRETQYF
d_call: TRBD2
j_call: TRBJ2-5
v_call: TRBV28
clone_size: NA

cdr3_nt: TGTGCCAGCAGCAACAGGGGAAGCACAGATACGCAGTATTTT
cdr3_aa: CASSNRGSTDTQYF
d_call: TRBD1
j_call: TRBJ2-3
v_call: TRBV11-1
clone_size: NA

cdr3_nt: TGCGCCAGCAGCTCCTCCGGGTCTTCACCCCTCCACTTT
cdr3_aa: CASSSSGSSPLHF
d_call: NA
j_call: TRBJ1-6
v_call: TRBV5-1
clone_size: few

cdr3_nt: TGCGCCAGCAGCACGACTAGCGGCACAGATACGCAGTATTTT
cdr3_aa: CASSTTSGTDTQYF
d_call: TRBD2
j_call: TRBJ2-3
v_call: TRBV5-1
clone_size: once

cdr3_nt: TGTGCCAGCAGTTTAATGAACAGTTACAATGAGCAGTTCTTC
cdr3_aa: CASSLMNSYNEQFF
d_call: NA
j_call: TRBJ2-1
v_call: TRBV27
clone_size: NA

cdr3_nt: TGTGCCAGCAGCTTAGCCGGGACAGGGGGCATCCGTGGCTACACCTTC
cdr3_aa: CASSLAGTGGIRGYTF
d_call: TRBD1
j_call: TRBJ1-2
v_call: TRBV7-2
clone_size: NA

cdr3_nt: TGTGCCAGCAGTTTCCCCGGACAGGGAACAGATACGCAGTATTTT
cdr3_aa: CASSFPGQGTDTQYF
d_call: TRBD1
j_call: TRBJ2-3
v_call: TRBV28
clone_size: NA

cdr3_nt: TGTGCCAGCAGTTTACGGGGGAGTAGGGTCGCGGGCTATGGCTACACCTTC
cdr3_aa: CASSLRGSRVAGYGYTF
d_call: NA
j_call: TRBJ1-2
v_call: TRBV27
clone_size: NA

cdr3_nt: TGTGCCAGCATCCGGACAGTCGGGGCTTTCTTT
cdr3_aa: CASIRTVGAFF
d_call: NA
j_call: TRBJ1-1
v_call: TRBV2
clone_size: NA

cdr3_nt: TGTGCCACCCATGCCACTTTCGCGGACAGGCTGAACACTGAAGCTTTCTTT
cdr3_aa: CATHATFADRLNTEAFF
d_call: TRBD1
j_call: TRBJ1-1
v_call: TRBV15
clone_size: NA

cdr3_nt: TGTGCCAGCAGCCAAGAGTTATCGTCTAGCGGGGCCTACAATGAGCAGTTCTTC
cdr3_aa: CASSQELSSSGAYNEQFF
d_call: TRBD2
j_call: TRBJ2-1
v_call: TRBV14
clone_size: NA

cdr3_nt: TGTGCCAGCAGTGAAGCGACAGGGGGCGGATCTGGAAACACCATATATTTT
cdr3_aa: CASSEATGGGSGNTIYF
d_call: TRBD1
j_call: TRBJ1-3
v_call: TRBV2
clone_size: NA

cdr3_nt: TGTGCCAGCAGCCGTACAGGGATGACCACCGGGGAGCTGTTTTTT
cdr3_aa: CASSRTGMTTGELFF
d_call: NA
j_call: TRBJ2-2
v_call: TRBV11-2
clone_size: few

cdr3_nt: TGCGCCAGCAGCCAAATTTATGCAGGGGGGACCTTTGGCTACACCTTC
cdr3_aa: CASSQIYAGGTFGYTF
d_call: TRBD1
j_call: TRBJ1-2
v_call: TRBV4-1
clone_size: NA

cdr3_nt: TGCGCCAGCAGGAGACAACCCACAGATACGCAGTATTTT
cdr3_aa: CASRRQPTDTQYF
d_call: NA
j_call: TRBJ2-3
v_call: TRBV5-1
clone_size: once

cdr3_nt: TGTGCCAGCAGCTCAGGGGTAGGATACTATGGCTACACCTTC
cdr3_aa: CASSSGVGYYGYTF
d_call: NA
j_call: TRBJ1-2
v_call: TRBV7-2
clone_size: NA

cdr3_nt: TGTGCCAGCAGTCTCGATGCCTCGACGGGGGAGACCCAGTACTTC
cdr3_aa: CASSLDASTGETQYF
d_call: NA
j_call: TRBJ2-5
v_call: TRBV6-5
clone_size: NA

cdr3_nt: TGTGCCAGTAGAAACACCTTCTTGGTAGCCACCCCGAACACTGAAGCTTTCTTT
cdr3_aa: CASRNTFLVATPNTEAFF
d_call: NA
j_call: TRBJ1-1
v_call: TRBV19
clone_size: NA

cdr3_nt: TGCGCCAGCAGCCAAGTCCCAGGGTCACCCCTCCACTTT
cdr3_aa: CASSQVPGSPLHF
d_call: NA
j_call: TRBJ1-6
v_call: TRBV4-1
clone_size: NA

cdr3_nt: TGTGCCAGCAGCTTGGGGGGCGAATACACAGATACGCAGTATTTT
cdr3_aa: CASSLGGEYTDTQYF
d_call: NA
j_call: TRBJ2-3
v_call: TRBV5-4
clone_size: once